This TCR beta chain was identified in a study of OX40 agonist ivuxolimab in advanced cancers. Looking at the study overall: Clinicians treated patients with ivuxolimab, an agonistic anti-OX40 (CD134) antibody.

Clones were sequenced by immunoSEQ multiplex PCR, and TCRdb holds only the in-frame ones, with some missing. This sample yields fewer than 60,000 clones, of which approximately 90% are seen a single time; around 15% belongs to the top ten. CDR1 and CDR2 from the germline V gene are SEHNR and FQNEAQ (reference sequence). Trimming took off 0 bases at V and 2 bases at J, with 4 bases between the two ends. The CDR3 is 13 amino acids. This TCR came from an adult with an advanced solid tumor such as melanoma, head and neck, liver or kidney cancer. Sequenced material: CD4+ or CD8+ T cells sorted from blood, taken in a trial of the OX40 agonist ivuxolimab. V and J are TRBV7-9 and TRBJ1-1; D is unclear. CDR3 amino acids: CASSLAGNTEAFF. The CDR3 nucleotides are TGTGCCAGCAGCTTAGCAGGTAACACTGAAGCTTTCTTT.